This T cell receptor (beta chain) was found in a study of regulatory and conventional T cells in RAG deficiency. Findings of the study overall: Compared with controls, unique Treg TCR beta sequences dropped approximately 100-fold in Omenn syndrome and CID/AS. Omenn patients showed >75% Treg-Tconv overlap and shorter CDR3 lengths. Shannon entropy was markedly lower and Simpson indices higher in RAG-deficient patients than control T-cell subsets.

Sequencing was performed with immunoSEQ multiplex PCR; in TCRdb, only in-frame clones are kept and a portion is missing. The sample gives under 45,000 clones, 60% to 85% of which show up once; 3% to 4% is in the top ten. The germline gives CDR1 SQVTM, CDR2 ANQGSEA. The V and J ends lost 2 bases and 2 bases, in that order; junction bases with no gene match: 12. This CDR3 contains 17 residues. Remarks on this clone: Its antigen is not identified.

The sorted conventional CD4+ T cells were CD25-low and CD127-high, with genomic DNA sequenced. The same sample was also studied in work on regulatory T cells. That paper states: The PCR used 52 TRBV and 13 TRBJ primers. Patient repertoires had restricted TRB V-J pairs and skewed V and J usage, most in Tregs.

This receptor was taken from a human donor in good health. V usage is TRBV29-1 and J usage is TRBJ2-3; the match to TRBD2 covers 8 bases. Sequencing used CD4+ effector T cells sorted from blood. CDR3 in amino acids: CSVEIVGLGVSTDTQYF. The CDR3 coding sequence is TGCAGCGTTGAAATAGTGGGACTAGGGGTCTCCACAGATACGCAGTATTTT.